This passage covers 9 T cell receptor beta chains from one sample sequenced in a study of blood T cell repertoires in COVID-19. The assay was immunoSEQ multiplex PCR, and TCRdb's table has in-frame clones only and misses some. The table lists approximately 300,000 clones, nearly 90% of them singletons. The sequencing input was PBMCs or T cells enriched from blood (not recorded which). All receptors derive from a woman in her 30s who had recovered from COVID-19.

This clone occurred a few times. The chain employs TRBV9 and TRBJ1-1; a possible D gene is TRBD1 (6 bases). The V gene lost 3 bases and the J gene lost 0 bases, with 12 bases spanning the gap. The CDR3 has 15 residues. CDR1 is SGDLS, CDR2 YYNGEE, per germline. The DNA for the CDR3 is TGTGCCAGCAGCGCCCGACAGGCGCTGAACACTGAAGCTTTCTTT. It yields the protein CASSARQALNTEAFF.

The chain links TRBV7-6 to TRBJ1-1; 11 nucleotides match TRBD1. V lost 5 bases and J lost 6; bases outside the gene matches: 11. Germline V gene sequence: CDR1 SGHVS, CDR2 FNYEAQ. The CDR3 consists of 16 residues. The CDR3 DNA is TGTGCCAGCAGCAGGCAGAGCGGGACAGGGGGTTCTGAAGCTTTCTTT. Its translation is CASSRQSGTGGSEAFF.

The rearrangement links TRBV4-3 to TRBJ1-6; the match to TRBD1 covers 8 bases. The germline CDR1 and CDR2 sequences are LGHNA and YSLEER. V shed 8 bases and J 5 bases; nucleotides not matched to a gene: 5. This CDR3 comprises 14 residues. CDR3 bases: TGCGCCAGCGCTCGACAGGGGAATAATTCACCCCTCCACTTT. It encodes CASARQGNNSPLHF.

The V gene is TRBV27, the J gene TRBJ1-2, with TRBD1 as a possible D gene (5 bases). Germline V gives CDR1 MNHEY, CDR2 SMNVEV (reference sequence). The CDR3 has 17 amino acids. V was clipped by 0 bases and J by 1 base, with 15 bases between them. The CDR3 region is CASSLSSGYRINYGYTF. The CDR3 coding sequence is TGTGCCAGCAGTTTATCTTCAGGGTACCGCATTAACTATGGCTACACCTTC.

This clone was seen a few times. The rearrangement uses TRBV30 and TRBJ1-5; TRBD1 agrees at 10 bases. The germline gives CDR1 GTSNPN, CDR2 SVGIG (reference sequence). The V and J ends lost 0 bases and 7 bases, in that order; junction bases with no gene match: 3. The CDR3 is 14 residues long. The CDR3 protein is CAWSVRDRGQPQHF. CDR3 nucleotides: TGTGCCTGGAGTGTAAGGGACAGGGGCCAGCCCCAGCATTTT.

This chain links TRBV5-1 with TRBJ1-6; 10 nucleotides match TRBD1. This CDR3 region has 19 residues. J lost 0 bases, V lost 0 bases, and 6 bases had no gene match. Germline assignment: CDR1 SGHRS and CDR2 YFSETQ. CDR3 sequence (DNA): TGCGCCAGCAGCTTGGATTGGACAGGGGGGAGCTCCTATAATTCACCCCTCCACTTT. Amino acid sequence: CASSLDWTGGSSYNSPLHF.

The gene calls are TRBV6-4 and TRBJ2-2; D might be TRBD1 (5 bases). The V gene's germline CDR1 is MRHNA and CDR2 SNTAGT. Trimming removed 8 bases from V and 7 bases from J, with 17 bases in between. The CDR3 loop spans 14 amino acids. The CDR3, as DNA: TGTGCCAGCCGAAGGGCAGGGCGTGGCGGGGAGCTGTTTTTT. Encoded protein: CASRRAGRGGELFF.

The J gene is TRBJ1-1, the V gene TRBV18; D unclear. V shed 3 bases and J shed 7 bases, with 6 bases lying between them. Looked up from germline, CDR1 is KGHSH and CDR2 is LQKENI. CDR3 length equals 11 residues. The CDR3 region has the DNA TGTGCCAGCTCACCGGCAGATGAAGCTTTCTTT. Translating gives CASSPADEAFF.

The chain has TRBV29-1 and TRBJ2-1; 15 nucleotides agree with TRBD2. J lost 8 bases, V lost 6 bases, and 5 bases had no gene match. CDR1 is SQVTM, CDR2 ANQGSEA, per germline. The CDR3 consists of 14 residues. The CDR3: CSVTGTSGGHEQFF. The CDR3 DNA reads TGCAGCGTCACGGGGACTAGCGGGGGGCATGAGCAGTTCTTC.